One and the same sample provided the 21 T cell receptor beta chains below, sequenced in a study of beta chain features in type 1 diabetes. Study findings and constraints: Researchers report that Type 1 diabetes patients had moderately but significantly shorter TCRB CDR3s across all four CD4+ subsets.

Every isolated RNA sample was fully reverse transcribed, so sequencing captured expressed TCRB transcripts. The table came from immunoSEQ multiplex PCR; TCRdb's copy has only in-frame clones and leaves some out. The repertoire holds roughly 150,000 clones, with 8% to 9.5% as singletons. For these receptors, no antigen is known. The material sequenced was central memory CD4+ T cells from blood. The source is a woman between 18 and 30 years old with type 1 diabetes.

This chain uses TRBV14 with TRBJ2-5; D is unclear. CDR1 and CDR2 (germline): SGHDN, FVKESK. Trimming pared 4 bases from V and 2 bases from J, leaving 14 bases between. This CDR3 has 15 amino acids. The CDR3: CASSLTPLPQETQYF. CDR3 DNA sequence: TGTGCCAGCAGCCTGACACCGTTACCGCAAGAGACCCAGTACTTC.

This clone was seen a handful of times. The rearrangement joins TRBV29-1 to TRBJ1-2, with 7 bases lining up with TRBD1. V trimming: 0 bases; J trimming: 0 bases; junction bases outside the gene matches: 7. From germline, CDR1 is SQVTM and CDR2 ANQGSEA. The CDR3 spans 16 residues. CDR3 sequence: CSVEERGRGSNYGYTF. The CDR3 nucleotides read TGCAGCGTTGAAGAACGGGGCAGGGGGTCTAACTATGGCTACACCTTC.

J is TRBJ2-2 and V is TRBV11-2, with 8 bases identical to TRBD2. V lost 4 bases to trimming and J lost 6 bases; unmatched junction nucleotides: 7. This CDR3 comprises 15 residues. Per germline, CDR1 SGHAT and CDR2 FQNNGV. CDR3 bases: TGTGCCAGCAGCTCGGGACTAGTTCTTGCCGGGGAGCTGTTTTTT. This sequence encodes CASSSGLVLAGELFF.

V usage is TRBV15 and J usage is TRBJ1-3, with no clear D. This CDR3 comprises 14 residues. Germline-derived CDR1 and CDR2 are LNHNV and YYDKDF (reference sequence). V lost 1 base and J 2 bases, leaving 6 bases between the germline ends. Here the CDR3 DNA reads TGTGCCACCAGCAGAGGATCGGCTGGAAACACCATATATTTT. Translated, it gives CATSRGSAGNTIYF. Supplemented by reference TRBV15 and TRBJ1-3, the full variable domain reads DAMVIQNPRYQVTQFGKPVTLSCSQTLNHNVMYWYQQKSSQAPKLLFHYYDKDFNNEADTPDNFQSRRPNTSFCFLDIRSPGLGDTAMYLCATSRGSAGNTIYFGEGSWLTVV.

A few counts support this clone. The chain's CDR3 is CASSPPAGGLDTQYF. CDR3 nucleotide sequence: TGTGCCAGCAGCCCCCCAGCGGGAGGGTTGGATACGCAGTATTTT. This sequence joins TRBV4-2 and TRBJ2-3; 10 bases are a match to TRBD2. With 4 bases clipped from V and 6 bases from J, the junction kept 7 bases outside the gene matches. Germline V gene sequence: CDR1 LGHNA, CDR2 YNFKEQ. CDR3 length: 15 residues.

A few counts support this clone. The genes are TRBV28 and TRBJ2-7, with 10 bases that match TRBD1. Germline trimming cut 6 bases from V and 4 bases from J; bases unmatched to any gene: 9. Germline assignment: CDR1 MDHEN and CDR2 SYDVKM. The CDR3 contains 15 residues. DNA for the CDR3: TGTGCCAGCAGGGGAGCCGGGACAGGGGATTACGAGCAGTACTTC. This gives the protein CASRGAGTGDYEQYF.

There are many counts of this clone. The chain employs TRBV15 and TRBJ2-7; 10 positions agree with TRBD1. This CDR3 contains 14 residues. V gave up 4 bases and J gave up 5 bases; unmatched junction bases: 5. Germline CDR1 reads LNHNV; CDR2 reads YYDKDF (reference sequence). This CDR3 reads CATSTGTGENEQYF. CDR3 bases: TGTGCCACCAGCACCGGGACAGGGGAAAACGAGCAGTACTTC. Based on the CDR3 plus reference TRBV15 and TRBJ2-7, the full variable domain is DAMVIQNPRYQVTQFGKPVTLSCSQTLNHNVMYWYQQKSSQAPKLLFHYYDKDFNNEADTPDNFQSRRPNTSFCFLDIRSPGLGDTAMYLCATSTGTGENEQYFGPGTRLTVT.

This clone was detected a few times. The sample carries other DNA sequences with the same CDR3. The chain joins TRBV5-1 to TRBJ2-5; 8 bases match TRBD2. The CDR3 runs to 14 residues. Looked up from germline, CDR1 is SGHRS and CDR2 is YFSETQ. J gave up 2 bases and V 4 bases, and 4 bases lay outside the gene matches. CDR3 protein: CASSPSGGQETQYF. CDR3 nucleotide sequence: TGCGCCAGCAGCCCATCGGGGGGGCAAGAGACCCAGTACTTC.

This clone has just a few counts. The chain is built from TRBV27 and TRBJ2-2; D perhaps matches TRBD1 (7 bases). CDR3 size: 14 residues. Deletions cut 5 bases from V and 4 bases from J, with 11 bases between. CDR1 and CDR2 (germline): MNHEY, SMNVEV (reference sequence). The CDR3 region is CASSQGGRTGELFF. The CDR3 region has the DNA TGTGCCAGCAGTCAGGGGGGCCGCACCGGGGAGCTGTTTTTT.

The chain carries TRBV11-2 and TRBJ2-2; perhaps TRBD1 as D (5 bases). There are 14 residues in the CDR3. Trimming took 2 bases from V and 6 from J, leaving 10 bases between them. CDR1 is SGHAT, CDR2 FQNNGV, per germline. The DNA of the CDR3 is TGTGCCAGCAGCTTACTTCCGACAGCCGGGGAGCTGTTTTTT. This sequence encodes CASSLLPTAGELFF. Full variable domain (rest looked up from reference TRBV11-2 and TRBJ2-2): EAGVAQSPRYKIIEKRQSVAFWCNPISGHATLYWYQQILGQGPKLLIQFQNNGVVDDSQLPKDRFSAERLKGVDSTLKIQPAKLEDSAVYLCASSLLPTAGELFFGEGSRLTVL.

This clone was seen a few times. The chain has TRBV14 and TRBJ1-3; D remains ambiguous. The length of the CDR3 is 13 residues. Trimming removed 0 bases from V and 4 bases from J, with 4 bases in between. CDR1 is SGHDN, CDR2 FVKESK, per germline. CDR3 sequence reads: CASSQDRGNTIYF. The DNA for the CDR3 is TGTGCCAGCAGCCAAGACAGAGGAAACACCATATATTTT.

The table lists this clone with many counts. The chain employs TRBV28 and TRBJ1-5; 7 bases agree with TRBD1. Germline CDR1 and CDR2: MDHEN and SYDVKM. The CDR3 length is 13 residues. Trimming removed 6 bases from V and 6 bases from J; junction bases left unmatched: 5. CDR3 sequence reads: CASRAGGTQPQHF. The CDR3 nucleotides are TGTGCCAGCAGGGCAGGGGGGACTCAGCCCCAGCATTTT.

This clone was picked up a small number of times. The chain employs TRBV20-1 and TRBJ2-1; D is unresolved. With 3 bases removed from V and 4 bases from J, the gap between germline ends came to 4 bases. The CDR3 sequence is 11 residues long. Germline-derived CDR1 and CDR2 are DFQATT and SNEGSKA (reference sequence). Here the CDR3 DNA reads TGCAGTGCTAGGTATTACAATGAGCAGTTCTTC. Encoded protein: CSARYYNEQFF.

The CDR3 region is CSVGSLRAEAFF. DNA of the CDR3: TGCAGCGTTGGTTCGTTACGGGCTGAAGCTTTCTTT. The chain couples TRBV29-1 to TRBJ1-1; D is uncertain. From germline, CDR1 is SQVTM and CDR2 ANQGSEA. The CDR3 is 12 residues long. Trimming removed 4 bases at V and 6 bases at J, with 12 bases between.

This chain connects TRBV5-1 to TRBJ1-3; tentative D call: TRBD1 (6 bases). The V gene's germline CDR1 is SGHRS and CDR2 YFSETQ. The CDR3 consists of 14 residues. V was clipped by 4 bases and J by 1 base, with 9 bases between them. The CDR3 sequence: CASSPGHSGNTIYF. The CDR3 DNA reads as TGCGCCAGCAGCCCGGGACATTCTGGAAACACCATATATTTT.

This clone showed up just a few times. This chain links TRBV11-3 with TRBJ2-2, with no clear D. CDR1 and CDR2 from the germline V gene are SGHNT and YENEEA. The CDR3 runs to 13 residues. The V gene lost 0 bases and the J gene lost 9 bases, with 8 bases spanning the gap. The CDR3 bases are TGTGCCAGCAGCTTAGACGAAAGCCGGGAGCTGTTTTTT. It is translated as CASSLDESRELFF.

This clone was seen more than once but under ten times. This chain uses TRBV9 with TRBJ2-7, with D tentatively TRBD2 (6 bases). The CDR3 spans 16 residues. Trimming left V 0 bases short and J 1 base short, with 14 bases between. The germline gives CDR1 SGDLS, CDR2 YYNGEE. The CDR3 loop is CASSVGGGIRSYEQYF. CDR3 in DNA: TGTGCCAGCAGCGTAGGGGGCGGGATAAGGTCCTACGAGCAGTACTTC. Together with reference TRBV9 and TRBJ2-7, the CDR3 gives the full variable domain: DSGVTQTPKHLITATGQRVTLRCSPRSGDLSVYWYQQSLDQGLQFLIQYYNGEERAKGNILERFSAQQFPDLHSELNLSSLELGDSALYFCASSVGGGIRSYEQYFGPGTRLTVT.

The chain couples TRBV7-2 to TRBJ2-7, with a possible D match to TRBD1 (6 bases). CDR1 and CDR2 from the germline V gene are SGHTA and FQGNSA. With 5 bases removed from V and 3 bases from J, the gap between germline ends came to 14 bases. CDR3 length equals 14 residues. DNA for the CDR3: TGTGCCAGCAGCCCCGGGACGGGACACTACGAGCAGTACTTC. Protein sequence: CASSPGTGHYEQYF.

V and J are TRBV6-6 and TRBJ2-1, with no clear D. This CDR3 is 13 amino acids long. V was trimmed by 6 bases and J by 0 bases, leaving 6 bases between them. Germline V gene lookup returns CDR1 MNHNY and CDR2 SVGAGI (reference sequence). Here the CDR3 DNA reads TGTGCCAGCAGCCTAAGCTCCTACAATGAGCAGTTCTTC. Protein sequence: CASSLSSYNEQFF.

The chain has TRBV9 and TRBJ2-1, with 8 positions matching TRBD2. Trimming cost V 4 bases and J 15 bases; bases outside gene matches: 6. CDR1 SGDLS and CDR2 YYNGEE come from the germline V gene. There are 11 residues in the CDR3. CDR3 in amino acids: CASSNSGMAFF. The DNA for the CDR3 is TGTGCCAGCAGCAATAGCGGGATGGCGTTCTTC.

This clone came up a few times. V is TRBV18 and J is TRBJ2-3; 8 bases are shared with TRBD2. V was clipped by 3 bases and J by 4 bases; unmatched bases: 6. The CDR3 is 15 residues long. Germline assignment: CDR1 KGHSH and CDR2 LQKENI. The CDR3 protein is CASSPSSGSPDTQYF. The CDR3, as DNA: TGTGCCAGCTCACCCTCCAGCGGGAGTCCAGATACGCAGTATTTT.